This TCR beta chain was captured in a study of cytomegalovirus exposure and HLA in healthy donors. Whole-study findings and limits: In a later analysis, common viral pathogens appeared linked to several of the most significant clusters. Sequences of the TCR beta chain were said to predict the HLA-A and HLA-B alleles of most subjects accurately. A previous analysis found most TCR beta V segments productive roughly 90% or roughly 30% of the time. A later analysis linked a missense variant in DCLRE1C to the trimming of TCR beta V and J genes.

Germline assignment: CDR1 SGHRS and CDR2 YFSETQ. The J segment lost 10 bases and the V segment lost 3 bases, leaving 7 bases of the junction unmatched. This CDR3 region has 13 residues. This clone was recorded a few times. Its matching antigen is unknown. PCR employed 60 Vbeta and 13 Jbeta primers. Method: immunoSEQ multiplex PCR; TCRdb's copy keeps in-frame clones and lacks some. The sample has some 160,000 clones, around 9.6% seen once; the top ten hold approximately 2%. Material: PBMCs. V usage is TRBV5-1 and J usage is TRBJ1-2, with 9 bases fitting TRBD1. The TCR was taken from a male donor in good health and CMV-seronegative. DNA for the CDR3: TGCGCCAGCAGCTCTGGGGACAGGGAATACTACACCTTC. It encodes CASSSGDREYYTF.